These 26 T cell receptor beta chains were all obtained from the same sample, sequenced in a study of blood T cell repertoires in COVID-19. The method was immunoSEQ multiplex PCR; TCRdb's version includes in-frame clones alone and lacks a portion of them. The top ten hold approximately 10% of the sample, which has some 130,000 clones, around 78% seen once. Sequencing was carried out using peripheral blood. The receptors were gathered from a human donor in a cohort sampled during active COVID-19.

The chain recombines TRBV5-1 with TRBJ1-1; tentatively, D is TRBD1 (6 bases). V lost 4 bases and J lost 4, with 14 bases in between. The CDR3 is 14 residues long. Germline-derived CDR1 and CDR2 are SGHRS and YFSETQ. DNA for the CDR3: TGCGCCAGCAGCGAATTACAGGGAACCACTGAAGCTTTCTTT. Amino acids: CASSELQGTTEAFF.

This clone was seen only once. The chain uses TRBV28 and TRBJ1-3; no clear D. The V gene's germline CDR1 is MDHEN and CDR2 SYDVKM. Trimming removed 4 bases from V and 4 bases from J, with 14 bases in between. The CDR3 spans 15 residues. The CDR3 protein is CASSSPILEGNTIYF. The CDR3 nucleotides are TGTGCCAGCAGTTCCCCTATTTTGGAGGGAAACACCATATATTTT.

This chain's CDR3 is CASSLKGLADGGYGTQYF. The CDR3 nucleotides read TGCGCCAGCAGCTTGAAGGGACTAGCGGACGGGGGGTACGGGACCCAGTACTTC. The chain couples TRBV5-1 to TRBJ2-5, with TRBD2 matching 11 bases. The CDR3 covers 18 residues. CDR1 and CDR2 from the germline V gene are SGHRS and YFSETQ. V lost 1 base and J lost 7; bases outside the gene matches: 15.

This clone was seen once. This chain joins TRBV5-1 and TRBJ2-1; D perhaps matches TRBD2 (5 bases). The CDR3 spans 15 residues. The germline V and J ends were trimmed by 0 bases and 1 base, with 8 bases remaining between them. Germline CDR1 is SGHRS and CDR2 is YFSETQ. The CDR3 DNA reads TGCGCCAGCAGCTTGGTTCGGGGTTCCTACAATGAGCAGTTCTTC. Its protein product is CASSLVRGSYNEQFF.

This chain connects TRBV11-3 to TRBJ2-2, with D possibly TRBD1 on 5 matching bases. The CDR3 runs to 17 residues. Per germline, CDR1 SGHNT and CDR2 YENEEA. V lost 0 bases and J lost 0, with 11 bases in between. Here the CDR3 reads CASSLDAVTANTGELFF. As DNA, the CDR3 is TGTGCCAGCAGCTTAGATGCTGTGACAGCGAACACCGGGGAGCTGTTTTTT.

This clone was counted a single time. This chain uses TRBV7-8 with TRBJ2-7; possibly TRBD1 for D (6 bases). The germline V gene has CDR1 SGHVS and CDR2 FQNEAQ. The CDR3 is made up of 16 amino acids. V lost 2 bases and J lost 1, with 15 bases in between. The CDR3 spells CASSLWAGDGSYEQYF. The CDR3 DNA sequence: TGTGCCAGCAGCTTATGGGCAGGGGACGGGTCCTACGAGCAGTACTTC.

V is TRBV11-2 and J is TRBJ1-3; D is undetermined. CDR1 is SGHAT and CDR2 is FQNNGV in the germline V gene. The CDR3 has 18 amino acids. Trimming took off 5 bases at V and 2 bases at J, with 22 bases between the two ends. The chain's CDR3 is CASSALAGRKSAGNTIYF. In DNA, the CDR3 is TGTGCCAGCAGCGCCCTAGCGGGGAGGAAATCGGCTGGAAACACCATATATTTT.

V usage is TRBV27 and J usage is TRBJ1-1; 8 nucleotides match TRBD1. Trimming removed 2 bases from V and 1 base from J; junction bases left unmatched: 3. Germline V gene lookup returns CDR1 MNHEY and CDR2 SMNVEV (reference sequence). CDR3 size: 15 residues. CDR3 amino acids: CASSLRTGTNTEAFF. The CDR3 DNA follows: TGTGCCAGCAGTTTAAGGACAGGGACGAACACTGAAGCTTTCTTT.

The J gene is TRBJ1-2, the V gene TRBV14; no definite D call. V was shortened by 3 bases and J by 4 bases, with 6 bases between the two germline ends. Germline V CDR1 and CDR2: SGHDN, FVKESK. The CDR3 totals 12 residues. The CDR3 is CASSQALYGYTF. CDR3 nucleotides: TGTGCCAGCAGCCAGGCCCTCTATGGCTACACCTTC.

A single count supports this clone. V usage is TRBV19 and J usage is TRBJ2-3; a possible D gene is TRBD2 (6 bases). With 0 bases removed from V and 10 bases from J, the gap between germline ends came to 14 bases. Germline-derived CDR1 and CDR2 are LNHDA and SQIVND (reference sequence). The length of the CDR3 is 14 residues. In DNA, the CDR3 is TGTGCCAGTAGTATAGACCGCGGGGCGGTCGCGCAGTATTTT. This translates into CASSIDRGAVAQYF.

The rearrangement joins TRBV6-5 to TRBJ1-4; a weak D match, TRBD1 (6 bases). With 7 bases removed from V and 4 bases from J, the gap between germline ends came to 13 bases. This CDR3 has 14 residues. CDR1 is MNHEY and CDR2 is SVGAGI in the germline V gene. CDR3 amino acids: CASTHGGLNEKLFF. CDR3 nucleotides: TGTGCCAGCACCCATGGGGGCCTTAATGAAAAACTGTTTTTT.

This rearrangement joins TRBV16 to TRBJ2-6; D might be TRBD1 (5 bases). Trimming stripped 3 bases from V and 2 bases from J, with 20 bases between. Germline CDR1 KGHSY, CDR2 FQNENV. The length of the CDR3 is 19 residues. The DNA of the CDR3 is TGTGCCAGCAGCCAGGGCCCTGGGCGGTGGGGCGCTGGGGCCAACGTCCTGACTTTC. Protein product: CASSQGPGRWGAGANVLTF. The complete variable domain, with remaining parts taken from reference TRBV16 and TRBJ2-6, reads GEEVAQTPKHLVRGEGQKAKLYCAPIKGHSYVFWYQQVLKNEFKFLISFQNENVFDETGMPKERFSAKCLPNSPCSLEIQATKLEDSAVYFCASSQGPGRWGAGANVLTFGAGSRLTVL.

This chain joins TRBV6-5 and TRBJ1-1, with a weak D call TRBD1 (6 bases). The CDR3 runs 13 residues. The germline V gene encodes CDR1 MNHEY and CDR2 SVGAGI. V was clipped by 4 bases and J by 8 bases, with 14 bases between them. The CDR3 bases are TGTGCCAGCAGTTTTGTGGGGGGGGCCGAAGCTTTCTTT. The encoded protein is CASSFVGGAEAFF.

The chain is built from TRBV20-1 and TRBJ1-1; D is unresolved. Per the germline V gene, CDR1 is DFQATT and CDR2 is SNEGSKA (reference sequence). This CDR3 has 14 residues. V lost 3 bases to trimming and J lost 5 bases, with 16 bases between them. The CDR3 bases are TGCAGTGCTAGTGGGCGGTCCGGAAGAACTGAAGCTTTCTTT. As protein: CSASGRSGRTEAFF.

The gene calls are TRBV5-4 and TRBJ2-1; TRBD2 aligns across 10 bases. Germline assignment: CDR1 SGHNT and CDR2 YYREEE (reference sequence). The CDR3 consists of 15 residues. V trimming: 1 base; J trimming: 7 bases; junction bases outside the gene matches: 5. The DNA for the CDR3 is TGTGCCAGCAGCTTGAGCGGGGGGGCTCGGAATGAGCAGTTCTTC. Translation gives CASSLSGGARNEQFF. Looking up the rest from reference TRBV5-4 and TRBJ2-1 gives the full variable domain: ETGVTQSPTHLIKTRGQQVTLRCSSQSGHNTVSWYQQALGQGPQFIFQYYREEENGRGNFPPRFSGLQFPNYSSELNVNALELDDSALYLCASSLSGGARNEQFFGPGTRLTVL.

The CDR3 DNA reads TGTGCCAGCAGTCTACGGGGAGGGGTGGAGCAGCCCCAGCATTTT. Its translation: CASSLRGGVEQPQHF. The rearrangement joins TRBV6-2 or TRBV6-3 to TRBJ1-5, with D perhaps matching TRBD1 (5 bases). Germline V lookup: CDR1 MNHEY, CDR2 SVGEGT. CDR3 length equals 15 residues. The V end lost 5 bases, the J end lost 7 bases, and 18 bases lay between the germline ends.

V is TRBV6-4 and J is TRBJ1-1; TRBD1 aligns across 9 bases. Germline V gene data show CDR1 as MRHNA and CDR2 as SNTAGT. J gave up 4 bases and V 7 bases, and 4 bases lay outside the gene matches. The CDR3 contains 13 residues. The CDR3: CASKGQGSTEAFF. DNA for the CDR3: TGTGCCAGCAAGGGACAGGGCAGCACTGAAGCTTTCTTT.

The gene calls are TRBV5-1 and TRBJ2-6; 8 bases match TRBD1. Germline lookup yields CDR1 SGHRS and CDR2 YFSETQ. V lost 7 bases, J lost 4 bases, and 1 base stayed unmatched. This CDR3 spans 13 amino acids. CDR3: CASQGAGANVLTF. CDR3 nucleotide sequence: TGCGCCAGCCAGGGGGCAGGGGCCAACGTCCTGACTTTC.

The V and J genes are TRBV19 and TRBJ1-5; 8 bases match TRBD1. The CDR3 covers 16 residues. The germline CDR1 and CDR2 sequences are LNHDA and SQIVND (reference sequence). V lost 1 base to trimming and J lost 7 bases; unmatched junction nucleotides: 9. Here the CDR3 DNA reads TGTGCCAGTAGTATAGGTAGGGACAGGTTTGACCAGCCCCAGCATTTT. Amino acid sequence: CASSIGRDRFDQPQHF.

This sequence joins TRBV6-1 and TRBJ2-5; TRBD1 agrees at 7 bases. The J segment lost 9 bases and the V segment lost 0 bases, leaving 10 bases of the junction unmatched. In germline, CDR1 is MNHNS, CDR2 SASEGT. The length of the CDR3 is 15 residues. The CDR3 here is CASSEATGVPGAQYF. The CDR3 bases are TGTGCCAGCAGTGAAGCTACAGGGGTCCCCGGGGCCCAGTACTTC.

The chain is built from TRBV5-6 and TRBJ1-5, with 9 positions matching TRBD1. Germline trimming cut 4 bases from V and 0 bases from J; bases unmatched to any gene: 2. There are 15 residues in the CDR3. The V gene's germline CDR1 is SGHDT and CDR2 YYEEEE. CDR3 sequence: CASSRTGDSNQPQHF. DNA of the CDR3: TGTGCCAGCAGCAGGACAGGGGATAGCAATCAGCCCCAGCATTTT.

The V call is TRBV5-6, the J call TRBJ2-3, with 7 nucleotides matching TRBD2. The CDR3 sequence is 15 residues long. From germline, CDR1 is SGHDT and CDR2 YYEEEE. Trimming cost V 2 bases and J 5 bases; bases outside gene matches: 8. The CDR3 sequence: CASSLNGGLQDTQYF. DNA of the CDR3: TGTGCCAGCAGCTTAAACGGGGGGTTGCAAGATACGCAGTATTTT.

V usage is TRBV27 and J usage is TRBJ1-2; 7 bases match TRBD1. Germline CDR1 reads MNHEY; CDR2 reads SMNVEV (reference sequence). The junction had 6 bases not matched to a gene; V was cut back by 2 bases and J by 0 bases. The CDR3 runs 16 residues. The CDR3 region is CASSLTGDSTNYGYTF. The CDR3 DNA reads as TGTGCCAGCAGTTTAACAGGGGACAGTACTAACTATGGCTACACCTTC.

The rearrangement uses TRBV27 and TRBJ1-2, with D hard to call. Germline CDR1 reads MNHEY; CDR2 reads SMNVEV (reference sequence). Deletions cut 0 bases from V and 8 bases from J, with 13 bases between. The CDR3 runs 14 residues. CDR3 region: CASSLSRGVGGYTF. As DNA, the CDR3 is TGTGCCAGCAGTTTATCGCGAGGTGTTGGAGGCTACACCTTC.

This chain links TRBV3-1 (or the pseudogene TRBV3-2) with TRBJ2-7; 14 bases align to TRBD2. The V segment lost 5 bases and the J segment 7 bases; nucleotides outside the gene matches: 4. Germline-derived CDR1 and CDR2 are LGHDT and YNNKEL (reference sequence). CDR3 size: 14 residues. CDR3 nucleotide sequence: TGTGCCAGCAGCATGGGACTAGCGGGGGATGAGCAGTACTTC. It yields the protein CASSMGLAGDEQYF.

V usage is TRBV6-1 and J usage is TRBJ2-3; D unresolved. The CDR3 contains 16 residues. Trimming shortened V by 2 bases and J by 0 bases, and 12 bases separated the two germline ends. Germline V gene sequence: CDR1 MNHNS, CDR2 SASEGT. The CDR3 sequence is CASSELERRSTDTQYF. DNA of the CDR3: TGTGCCAGCAGTGAATTGGAGAGAAGGAGCACAGATACGCAGTATTTT.